This T cell receptor (beta chain) originates from a study of blood T cell repertoires in COVID-19. Study-wide context: COVID-19 samples from acute and convalescent phases originated in the United States, Italy and Spain. T cells, B-cell-depleted T cells, or PBMCs provided the cDNA or gDNA that served as material.

Germline V gives CDR1 SGHRS, CDR2 YFSETQ. CDR3 length: 13 amino acids. The junction had 4 bases not matched to a gene; V was cut back by 4 bases and J by 5 bases. TCRdb keeps only in-frame clones here, not all; method: immunoSEQ multiplex PCR. Of 130,000 to 150,000 clones listed, more than 75% were seen once; the top ten hold about 5%. The clonotype was recovered from a woman aged 45-65 years with acute or convalescent COVID-19. The sequenced sample was peripheral blood. V is TRBV5-1 and J is TRBJ1-1; 8 bases are a match to TRBD1. In DNA, the CDR3 is TGCGCCAGCAGCCACGACAGGGGTACTGAAGCTTTCTTT. Translation: CASSHDRGTEAFF.